The clone carrying this TCR beta chain was detected many times. The record originates from a study of T-cell reconstitution after alpha-beta-depleted transplantation in children. Germline-derived CDR1 and CDR2 are SNHLY and FYNNEI. The CDR3 covers 13 residues. V lost 2 bases, J lost 3 bases, and 6 bases lay in between. A library of TCRbeta sequences, prepared with unique molecular identifiers, was generated. MiXCR was run by TCRdb on the PCR reads, yielding one entry per CDR3 protein. The sample contains roughly 180,000 distinct CDR3 sequences, roughly 15% of which appear only once. The V gene is TRBV2, the J gene TRBJ2-3; a possible D gene is TRBD1 (5 bases). The sequences come from PBMCs from the stem cell graft donor, collected from the stem cell graft. The TCR sequence derives from a human donor who donated a stem cell graft to a child with acute lymphoblastic leukemia. CDR3 protein: CASSEQGTDTQYF. In DNA form, the CDR3 reads TGTGCCAGCAGTGAACAGGGTACAGATACGCAGTATTTT.